These 28 T cell receptor beta chains were sequenced from one sample in a study of T-cell memory formation after mild COVID-19. TCRdb reprocessed the 5' RACE reads with MiXCR, giving one entry per CDR3 protein. Here the sample spans about 560,000 distinct CDR3 sequences, around 15% being singletons. Sequencing was performed on PBMCs or a T cell subset sorted from them (not recorded which). The receptors were sampled from an adult woman who had mild COVID-19 (a few samples of this study predate the infection). Cell type and time point are not known.

This CDR3 reads CATSSQGVYGYTF. DNA of the CDR3: TGTGCCACCAGTTCGCAGGGAGTCTATGGCTACACCTTC. The J gene is TRBJ1-2, the V gene TRBV24-1, with D possibly matching TRBD1 (5 bases). Germline CDR1 is KGHDR and CDR2 is SFDVKD. This CDR3 is built from 13 residues. The ends were cut back, 6 bases at V and 4 bases at J, with 11 bases in the middle.

The V call is TRBV5-5, the J call TRBJ2-2; possible D gene TRBD2, 5 bases. The germline V and J ends were trimmed by 5 bases and 5 bases, with 13 bases remaining between them. The CDR3 has 14 residues. Germline V gives CDR1 SGHKS, CDR2 YYEKEE (reference sequence). This chain's CDR3 is CASRRLEDTGELFF. CDR3 sequence (DNA): TGTGCCAGCAGGCGTCTGGAGGATACCGGGGAGCTGTTTTTT.

This clonotype was seen a handful of times. This chain links TRBV5-8 with TRBJ1-4; 7 nucleotides align to TRBD1. CDR3 length equals 15 residues. V dropped 0 bases and J dropped 2; count of bases not matched to a gene: 1. CDR1 is SGHTS, CDR2 YDEGEE, per germline. This CDR3 reads CASSLEGGTNEKLFF. The DNA for the CDR3 is TGTGCCAGCAGCTTGGAAGGGGGCACTAATGAAAAACTGTTTTTT.

This chain uses TRBV5-1 with TRBJ2-7, with D possibly matching TRBD1 (5 bases). V lost 0 bases and J lost 0, with 19 bases in between. The CDR3 length is 18 residues. Per germline, CDR1 SGHRS and CDR2 YFSETQ. CDR3 protein: CASSLGIGPAGPSYEQYF. CDR3 coding DNA: TGCGCCAGCAGCTTGGGGATCGGGCCGGCAGGGCCCTCCTACGAGCAGTACTTC. Full variable domain (missing parts from reference TRBV5-1 and TRBJ2-7): KAGVTQTPRYLIKTRGQQVTLSCSPISGHRSVSWYQQTPGQGLQFLFEYFSETQRNKGNFPGRFSGRQFSNSRSEMNVSTLELGDSALYLCASSLGIGPAGPSYEQYFGPGTRLTVT.

This clonotype has just a few counts. This chain joins TRBV7-3 and TRBJ2-3; 7 nucleotides match TRBD1. The CDR3 loop spans 15 amino acids. The trim removed 5 bases at V and 2 bases at J, leaving 7 bases unmatched. Germline V gives CDR1 SGHTA, CDR2 FQGTGA. CDR3 sequence reads: CASSQQGSFTDTQYF. CDR3 DNA sequence: TGTGCCAGCAGCCAACAGGGGTCGTTCACAGATACGCAGTATTTT.

The chain employs TRBV11-2 and TRBJ2-2; TRBD1 is a possible D gene (5 bases). V lost 8 bases to trimming and J lost 6 bases, with 19 bases between them. CDR1 is SGHAT, CDR2 FQNNGV, per germline. The CDR3 consists of 15 residues. The CDR3, as DNA: TGTGCCAGCCGACGATCAGGGCGGTTGGCCGGGGAGCTGTTTTTT. Its translation: CASRRSGRLAGELFF.

This clonotype has at least ten counts. The genes are TRBV12-3 or TRBV12-4 and TRBJ2-1, with 12 bases fitting TRBD2. The V segment lost 5 bases and the J segment 7 bases; nucleotides outside the gene matches: 9. This CDR3 is built from 16 residues. CDR3 coding DNA: TGTGCCAGCAGTCGTAACCCTAGCGGGAGGGGGAATGAGCAGTTCTTC. Protein product: CASSRNPSGRGNEQFF.

This chain links TRBV5-1 with TRBJ2-3; 7 bases agree with TRBD1. V lost 4 bases, J lost 3 bases, and 8 bases stayed unmatched. The CDR3 covers 15 residues. CDR1 and CDR2 from the germline V gene are SGHRS and YFSETQ. In DNA form, the CDR3 reads TGCGCCAGCAGCCCGAGGGACAGCAGAACAGATACGCAGTATTTT. It encodes CASSPRDSRTDTQYF.

This clonotype was seen ten or more times. The rearrangement links TRBV10-3 to TRBJ2-1, with 8 positions matching TRBD2. Germline V gives CDR1 ENHRY, CDR2 SYGVKD. The CDR3 length is 14 residues. V was pared by 7 bases and J by 3 bases, with 5 bases of the junction left unmatched. CDR3 sequence reads: CAITSSGYYNEQFF. CDR3 in DNA: TGTGCCATCACATCTAGCGGGTACTACAATGAGCAGTTCTTC.

In this sample, this clonotype turned up a few times. The CDR3 reads CASSLVDAGTPGELFF. In DNA, the CDR3 is TGTGCCAGCAGCTTAGTTGATGCAGGGACTCCCGGGGAGCTGTTTTTT. The rearrangement uses TRBV7-6 and TRBJ2-2; D may be TRBD2 (6 bases). CDR1 SGHVS and CDR2 FNYEAQ come from the germline V gene. Trimming took 1 base from V and 6 from J, leaving 15 bases between them. CDR3 length: 16 amino acids. Variable domain in full (rest from reference TRBV7-6 and TRBJ2-2): GAGVSQSPRYKVTKRGQDVALRCDPISGHVSLYWYRQALGQGPEFLTYFNYEAQQDKSGLPNDRFSAERPEGSISTLTIQRTEQRDSAMYRCASSLVDAGTPGELFFGEGSRLTVL.

The chain has TRBV11-2 and TRBJ2-2, with D uncertain. The CDR3 sequence is 13 residues long. The V end was cut by 5 bases, the J end by 7 bases, with 11 bases between. Germline V lookup: CDR1 SGHAT, CDR2 FQNNGV. The CDR3 region has the DNA TGTGCCAGCAGCCCAATGGAAGGCGGGGAGCTGTTTTTT. Its translation is CASSPMEGGELFF.

V and J are TRBV3-1 and TRBJ2-1; D is unresolved. CDR3 length: 13 amino acids. The V gene's germline CDR1 is LGHDT and CDR2 YNNKEL (reference sequence). V was cut by 3 bases and J by 12 bases, with 15 bases left in between. Here the CDR3 DNA reads TGTGCCAGCAGCCAGGACCTAGTCGGGTGGCAGTTCTTC. Translating gives CASSQDLVGWQFF.

J is TRBJ2-3 and V is TRBV2, with 8 bases aligning to TRBD2. CDR1 and CDR2 (germline): SNHLY, FYNNEI. Trimming at V came to 4 bases and at J to 0 bases, leaving 3 bases not matched to a gene. There are 15 residues in the CDR3. The CDR3 DNA follows: TGTGCCAGCAGTGCAACGGGGGGGAGCACAGATACGCAGTATTTT. This encodes CASSATGGSTDTQYF.

This chain joins TRBV7-9 and TRBJ2-1; 10 nucleotides agree with TRBD1. Germline-derived CDR1 and CDR2 are SEHNR and FQNEAQ (reference sequence). J gave up 4 bases and V 5 bases, and 5 bases lay outside the gene matches. This CDR3 contains 15 residues. The CDR3 loop reads CASSIRDRGYNEQFF. The DNA for the CDR3 is TGTGCCAGCAGCATCCGGGACAGGGGTTACAATGAGCAGTTCTTC.

In DNA form, the CDR3 reads TGTGCCAGCAGCTTGGCATCCCCGAACACTGAAGCTTTCTTT. This translates into CASSLASPNTEAFF. The chain is built from TRBV5-6 and TRBJ1-1; the D is unclear. Looked up from germline, CDR1 is SGHDT and CDR2 is YYEEEE. This CDR3 is 14 amino acids long. Trimming took off 0 bases at V and 1 base at J, with 7 bases between the two ends.

The rearrangement links TRBV5-4 to TRBJ2-2; D is ambiguous. Germline V CDR1 and CDR2: SGHNT, YYREEE (reference sequence). There are 13 residues in the CDR3. V was clipped by 1 base and J by 6 bases, with 7 bases between them. The CDR3 bases are TGTGCCAGCAGCTTGAGGACCCCCGGGGAGCTGTTTTTT. Protein sequence: CASSLRTPGELFF. The entire variable domain, with the rest obtained from reference TRBV5-4 and TRBJ2-2, is as follows: ETGVTQSPTHLIKTRGQQVTLRCSSQSGHNTVSWYQQALGQGPQFIFQYYREEENGRGNFPPRFSGLQFPNYSSELNVNALELDDSALYLCASSLRTPGELFFGEGSRLTVL.

The genes are TRBV7-6 and TRBJ2-6; D unclear. Looked up from germline, CDR1 is SGHVS and CDR2 is FNYEAQ. This CDR3 comprises 16 residues. Trimming stripped 0 bases from V and 4 bases from J, with 10 bases between. The CDR3 here is CASSLARRRGANVLTF. In DNA form, the CDR3 reads TGTGCCAGCAGCTTAGCGCGTCGGCGGGGGGCCAACGTCCTGACTTTC.

In its sample, this clonotype was seen many times. The chain uses TRBV24-1 and TRBJ2-2; no definite D call. Trimming took off 5 bases at V and 2 bases at J, with 8 bases between the two ends. The CDR3 totals 14 residues. CDR1 is KGHDR, CDR2 SFDVKD, per germline. The CDR3 DNA is TGTGCCACCAGTGGAGTACTCAACACCGGGGAGCTGTTTTTT. This codes for CATSGVLNTGELFF.

The table lists this clonotype with a few counts. The chain recombines TRBV24-1 with TRBJ2-3; 11 bases align to TRBD2. V gave up 3 bases and J gave up 3 bases; unmatched junction bases: 16. Germline lookup yields CDR1 KGHDR and CDR2 SFDVKD. CDR3 length equals 20 residues. The CDR3 is CATSDRKLAGVGSVTDTQYF. The CDR3 DNA follows: TGTGCCACCAGTGATAGAAAACTAGCGGGAGTGGGGTCGGTGACAGATACGCAGTATTTT.

The V call is TRBV5-4, the J call TRBJ2-6; D perhaps matches TRBD2 (6 bases). Deletions cut 3 bases from V and 0 bases from J, with 7 bases between. Germline values: CDR1 SGHNT, CDR2 YYREEE (reference sequence). This CDR3 is 15 amino acids long. CDR3 amino acids: CASSSGVSGANVLTF. CDR3 nucleotides: TGTGCCAGCAGCTCGGGAGTCTCTGGGGCCAACGTCCTGACTTTC.

The chain has TRBV20-1 and TRBJ2-3; 15 bases line up with TRBD2. Germline V gene sequence: CDR1 DFQATT, CDR2 SNEGSKA (reference sequence). CDR3 length equals 18 residues. Losses at the gene ends were 0 bases for V and 4 bases for J; bases not matched to a gene: 8. CDR3 DNA sequence: TGCAGTGCTAGAGAGCGGATGTGGACTAGCGGGGGGGCAGATACGCAGTATTTT. This codes for CSARERMWTSGGADTQYF.

This clonotype has a handful of counts. The chain couples TRBV7-3 to TRBJ1-1, with D perhaps matching TRBD1 (5 bases). The V gene's germline CDR1 is SGHTA and CDR2 FQGTGA. This CDR3 is built from 16 residues. V lost 0 bases, J lost 1 base, and 12 bases lay in between. CDR3 residues: CASSLTGAPSNTEAFF. CDR3 nucleotide sequence: TGTGCCAGCAGCTTAACAGGGGCCCCTTCGAACACTGAAGCTTTCTTT.

This clonotype has at least ten counts. One junction end does not reproduce the germline sequence, and a read error may be involved. V usage is TRBV12-3 or TRBV12-4 and J usage is TRBJ2-7, with D uncertain. CDR3 length: 11 amino acids. CDR3 DNA: TGTGCCAGCAGCTTAGGCTACGAGCAGTACTTC. Protein product: CASSLGYEQYF.

The rearrangement links TRBV29-1 to TRBJ1-2, with 9 bases lining up with TRBD1. The germline V gene encodes CDR1 SQVTM and CDR2 ANQGSEA. After removal of 6 bases from V and 1 base from J, the junction contained 12 bases not matched to a gene. The CDR3 spans 16 residues. CDR3 nucleotide sequence: TGCAGCGTCGAGACAAGAATGACAGGGGGTAACTATGGCTACACCTTC. Amino acids: CSVETRMTGGNYGYTF. Full variable domain (outside the CDR3, taken from reference TRBV29-1 and TRBJ1-2): SAVISQKPSRDICQRGTSLTIQCQVDSQVTMMFWYRQQPGQSLTLIATANQGSEATYESGFVIDKFPISRPNLTFSTLTVSNMSPEDSSIYLCSVETRMTGGNYGYTFGSGTRLTVV.

This clonotype was seen a handful of times. V and J are TRBV2 and TRBJ2-2; 8 nucleotides align to TRBD2. CDR3 length equals 16 residues. Germline assignment: CDR1 SNHLY and CDR2 FYNNEI. Trimming at V came to 1 base and at J to 4 bases, leaving 5 bases not matched to a gene. The CDR3 DNA follows: TGTGCCAGCAGTGAAGGAGCGGGGGACCTCACCGGGGAGCTGTTTTTT. It is translated as CASSEGAGDLTGELFF.

The genes are TRBV12-3 or TRBV12-4 and TRBJ2-5, with D hard to call. This CDR3 contains 13 residues. Between the trimmed V and J ends, which lost 3 bases and 1 base, there was a span of 6 bases. This CDR3 reads CASSFFSQETQYF. CDR3 DNA: TGTGCCAGCAGTTTCTTCAGCCAAGAGACCCAGTACTTC.

The V and J genes are TRBV7-2 and TRBJ2-3, with 11 bases aligning to TRBD1. The CDR3 extends over 19 amino acids. The germline CDR1 and CDR2 sequences are SGHTA and FQGNSA. Losses at the gene ends were 1 base for V and 0 bases for J; bases not matched to a gene: 9. The CDR3 here is CASSLVTIGQGASTDTQYF. DNA for the CDR3: TGTGCCAGCAGCTTAGTGACAATCGGACAGGGGGCGAGCACAGATACGCAGTATTTT.

This clonotype was counted between two and nine times. This chain joins TRBV3-1 and TRBJ2-7, with D uncertain. The germline gives CDR1 LGHDT, CDR2 YNNKEL (reference sequence). The germline V and J ends were trimmed by 3 bases and 6 bases, with 12 bases remaining between them. The CDR3 length is 13 residues. The CDR3 region has the DNA TGTGCCAGCAGCCATTCTTTTCGTGGCGAGCAGTACTTC. It is translated as CASSHSFRGEQYF.